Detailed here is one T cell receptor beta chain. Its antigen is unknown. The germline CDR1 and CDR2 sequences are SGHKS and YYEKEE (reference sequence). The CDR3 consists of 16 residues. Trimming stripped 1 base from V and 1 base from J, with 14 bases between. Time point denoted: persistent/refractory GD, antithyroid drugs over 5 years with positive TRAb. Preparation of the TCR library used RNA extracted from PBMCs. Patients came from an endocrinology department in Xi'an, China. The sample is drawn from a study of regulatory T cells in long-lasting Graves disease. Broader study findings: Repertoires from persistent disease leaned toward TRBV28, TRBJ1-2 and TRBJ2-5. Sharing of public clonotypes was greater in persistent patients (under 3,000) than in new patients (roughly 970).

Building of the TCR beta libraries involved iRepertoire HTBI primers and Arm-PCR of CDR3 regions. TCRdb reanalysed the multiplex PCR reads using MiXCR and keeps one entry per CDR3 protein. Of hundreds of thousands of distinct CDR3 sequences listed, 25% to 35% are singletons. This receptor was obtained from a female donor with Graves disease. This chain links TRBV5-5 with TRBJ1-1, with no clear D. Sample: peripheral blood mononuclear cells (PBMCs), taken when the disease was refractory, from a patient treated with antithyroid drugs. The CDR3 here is CASSLNSQRTNTEAFF. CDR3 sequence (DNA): TGTGCCAGCAGCTTGAATTCCCAGAGAACGAACACTGAAGCTTTCTTT.